These 32 T cell receptor beta chains share one sample of origin, sequenced in a study of blood T cell repertoires in COVID-19. Profiling relied on immunoSEQ multiplex PCR, and the TCRdb table lists in-frame clones only, not all of them. In the table there are 70,000 to 95,000 clones, more than 70% of which are singletons. The sequenced sample consisted of peripheral blood. All receptors derive from an elderly woman with active COVID-19.

A few counts support this clone. The rearrangement links TRBV7-9 to TRBJ2-7, with D tentatively TRBD2 (5 bases). Per the germline V gene, CDR1 is SEHNR and CDR2 is FQNEAQ (reference sequence). CDR3 length: 13 amino acids. Trimming took 5 bases from V and 3 from J, leaving 11 bases between them. The CDR3 reads CASSPPGVYEQYF. The CDR3 region has the DNA TGTGCCAGCAGCCCCCCCGGGGTCTACGAGCAGTACTTC. Drawing the rest from reference TRBV7-9 and TRBJ2-7, the complete variable domain is DTGVSQNPRHKITKRGQNVTFRCDPISEHNRLYWYRQTLGQGPEFLTYFQNEAQLEKSRLLSDRFSAERPKGSFSTLEIQRTEQGDSAMYLCASSPPGVYEQYFGPGTRLTVT.

CDR3 loop: CASSLYQFRDTQYF. CDR3 nucleotides: TGTGCCAGCAGCTTGTATCAGTTCAGGGATACGCAGTATTTT. V usage is TRBV5-4 and J usage is TRBJ2-3; D gene ambiguous. The V gene's germline CDR1 is SGHNT and CDR2 YYREEE (reference sequence). CDR3 length: 14 residues. V shed 1 base and J shed 6 bases, with 12 bases lying between them.

The chain employs TRBV7-3 and TRBJ2-7; no definite D call. Per germline, CDR1 SGHTA and CDR2 FQGTGA. The CDR3 extends over 10 amino acids. Trimming left V 5 bases short and J 4 bases short, with 3 bases between. The CDR3 bases are TGTGCCAGCAGCCCGTACGAGCAGTACTTC. It translates to CASSPYEQYF.

The chain is built from TRBV7-3 and TRBJ2-1; 9 bases are shared with TRBD2. CDR1 and CDR2 from the germline V gene are SGHTA and FQGTGA. The CDR3 has 15 amino acids. Trimming took 3 bases from V and 2 from J; bases not matched to a gene: 2. The CDR3: CASSFSGGTYNEQFF. CDR3 DNA sequence: TGTGCCAGCAGCTTCAGCGGGGGGACCTACAATGAGCAGTTCTTC.

V usage is TRBV24-1 and J usage is TRBJ1-2; 7 nucleotides agree with TRBD1. With V trimmed by 3 bases and J by 4 bases, 4 bases remained unmatched. Germline loops: CDR1 KGHDR, CDR2 SFDVKD. This CDR3 spans 14 amino acids. The CDR3 nucleotides are TGTGCCACCAGTGATGGGGGACAGCTCTATGGCTACACCTTC. Its translation: CATSDGGQLYGYTF.

The chain couples TRBV4-2 to TRBJ1-5, with TRBD1 matching 8 bases. Germline V gives CDR1 LGHNA, CDR2 YNFKEQ. V trimming: 4 bases; J trimming: 4 bases; junction bases outside the gene matches: 6. There are 15 residues in the CDR3. The CDR3 nucleotides read TGTGCCAGCAGCCTCCACGACAGGGGAAATCAGCCCCAGCATTTT. This gives the protein CASSLHDRGNQPQHF.

The chain employs TRBV28 and TRBJ1-1; D is ambiguous. Germline CDR1 reads MDHEN; CDR2 reads SYDVKM. This CDR3 has 12 residues. The ends were cut back, 1 base at V and 9 bases at J, with 9 bases in the middle. Here the CDR3 reads CASSLSGGKAFF. In nucleotides, the CDR3 is TGTGCCAGCAGTTTATCGGGAGGAAAAGCTTTCTTT.

V usage is TRBV21-1 and J usage is TRBJ2-1; TRBD2 reflects the table's D call only, with no check against the DNA. TRBV21-1 is flagged as a pseudogene. The length of the CDR3 is 20 residues. The CDR3 sequence: CASSKVGGSGRDYSYNEQFF. CDR3 DNA: TGTGCCAGCAGCAAAGTTGGGGGGAGCGGGAGGGATTACTCCTACAATGAGCAGTTCTTC.

The gene calls are TRBV6-5 and TRBJ1-3, with D perhaps matching TRBD1 (5 bases). V was pared by 10 bases and J by 0 bases, with 7 bases between. The CDR3 has 12 amino acids. The germline CDR1 and CDR2 sequences are MNHEY and SVGAGI. CDR3 nucleotide sequence: TGTGCCATAGACAGCTCTGGAAACACCATATATTTT. Translation gives CAIDSSGNTIYF.

The chain links TRBV28 to TRBJ2-1; TRBD1 might be the D (6 bases). Germline V CDR1 and CDR2: MDHEN, SYDVKM. The CDR3 covers 15 residues. V lost 7 bases and J lost 5, with 18 bases in between. The CDR3: CASTDGGGEHNEQFF. As DNA, the CDR3 is TGTGCCAGCACCGATGGGGGCGGAGAGCACAATGAGCAGTTCTTC.

This clone was found once. This rearrangement joins TRBV6-2 or TRBV6-3 to TRBJ2-7; 15 bases match TRBD2. The CDR3 has 19 amino acids. Unmatched junction bases numbered 11, after V lost 2 bases and J lost 3 bases. The germline gives CDR1 MNHEY, CDR2 SVGEGT. CDR3 DNA sequence: TGTGCCAGCAGTTACCGCCCGGGACTAGCGGGAGGTATCAACTACGAGCAGTACTTC. Protein sequence: CASSYRPGLAGGINYEQYF.

The chain is built from TRBV4-2 and TRBJ2-1; the D gene is possibly TRBD2 (5 bases). V was pared by 0 bases and J by 9 bases, with 15 bases between. This CDR3 has 15 residues. CDR1 and CDR2 from the germline V gene are LGHNA and YNFKEQ. CDR3: CASSQDRYSEGEQFF. In DNA form, the CDR3 reads TGTGCCAGCAGCCAAGATCGTTACTCTGAGGGTGAGCAGTTCTTC.

The CDR3 coding sequence is TGTGCCAGCAGCCTTCGCCGTACAGGACAGCACTCTGGAAACACCATATATTTT. It codes for CASSLRRTGQHSGNTIYF. The chain has TRBV6-2 or TRBV6-3 and TRBJ1-3, with a weak D call TRBD1 (6 bases). CDR1 is MNHEY, CDR2 SVGEGT, per germline. With 6 bases removed from V and 0 bases from J, the gap between germline ends came to 21 bases. The CDR3 sequence is 18 residues long.

The chain couples TRBV19 to TRBJ1-5; D ambiguous. V lost 3 bases, J lost 5 bases, and 8 bases lay in between. The CDR3 length is 13 residues. Looked up from germline, CDR1 is LNHDA and CDR2 is SQIVND (reference sequence). This CDR3 is CASSISSDQPQHF. CDR3 sequence (DNA): TGTGCCAGTAGTATTAGTTCGGATCAGCCCCAGCATTTT.

The chain is built from TRBV19 and TRBJ2-4; possibly TRBD2 for D (5 bases). CDR3 length: 16 amino acids. Trimming took 7 bases from V and 0 from J, leaving 16 bases between them. Germline V gives CDR1 LNHDA, CDR2 SQIVND (reference sequence). The CDR3, as DNA: TGTGCCAGTACTCCCCGAGAGGGTCTAGCCAAAAACATTCAGTACTTC. Protein product: CASTPREGLAKNIQYF.

The table lists this clone with a few counts. The V call is TRBV5-5, the J call TRBJ2-7; D might be TRBD1 (6 bases). V dropped 4 bases and J dropped 2 bases, with 13 bases sitting between them. Germline V gene lookup returns CDR1 SGHKS and CDR2 YYEKEE (reference sequence). The CDR3 consists of 14 residues. The CDR3 nucleotides read TGTGCCAGCAGCCGGCAGGGGCGAACCTACGAGCAGTACTTC. This sequence encodes CASSRQGRTYEQYF.

J is TRBJ1-2 and V is TRBV19; 7 nucleotides agree with TRBD1. Germline lookup yields CDR1 LNHDA and CDR2 SQIVND (reference sequence). This CDR3 comprises 14 residues. V shed 6 bases and J 5 bases; nucleotides not matched to a gene: 9. The CDR3 loop is CASSNRGERYGYTF. The CDR3 nucleotides read TGTGCCAGTAGCAACAGGGGCGAACGATATGGCTACACCTTC.

The chain combines TRBV7-3 with TRBJ2-1; 12 bases are a match to TRBD2. The CDR3 totals 15 residues. Per the germline V gene, CDR1 is SGHTA and CDR2 is FQGTGA. With 3 bases clipped from V and 4 bases from J, the junction kept 1 base outside the gene matches. CDR3 bases: TGTGCCAGCAGCTTGACTAGCGGGGGATACAATGAGCAGTTCTTC. As protein: CASSLTSGGYNEQFF.

Comments on this clone: Other DNA sequences in this sample translate to the same CDR3. The chain links TRBV18 to TRBJ1-5, with a tentative D call TRBD1 (5 bases). This CDR3 comprises 13 residues. V lost 3 bases, J lost 7 bases, and 10 bases lay in between. Germline V gene lookup returns CDR1 KGHSH and CDR2 LQKENI. CDR3: CASSPAGGQPQHF. CDR3 sequence (DNA): TGTGCCAGCTCACCCGCTGGGGGGCAGCCCCAGCATTTT.

This chain links TRBV7-2 with TRBJ2-5, with TRBD1 as a possible D gene (5 bases). Trimming took off 3 bases at V and 5 bases at J, with 10 bases between the two ends. There are 13 residues in the CDR3. CDR1 and CDR2 from the germline V gene are SGHTA and FQGNSA. CDR3 residues: CASSFTGLETQYF. In nucleotides, the CDR3 is TGTGCCAGCAGCTTCACAGGTTTGGAGACCCAGTACTTC.

J is TRBJ2-1 and V is TRBV6-6; 10 nucleotides agree with TRBD2. This CDR3 spans 12 amino acids. Germline trimming cut 6 bases from V and 10 bases from J; bases unmatched to any gene: 3. Germline V CDR1 and CDR2: MNHNY, SVGAGI (reference sequence). The CDR3 DNA sequence: TGTGCCAGCAGGCTGGGACTAGCGGAGCAGTTCTTC. It encodes CASRLGLAEQFF.

The chain joins TRBV28 to TRBJ2-2, with TRBD1 matching 12 bases. The V gene's germline CDR1 is MDHEN and CDR2 SYDVKM. The V and J ends lost 6 bases and 5 bases, in that order; junction bases with no gene match: 7. The CDR3 is made up of 16 amino acids. Here the CDR3 reads CASRNRDRGRTGELFF. CDR3 bases: TGTGCCAGCAGAAACCGGGACAGGGGGCGGACCGGGGAGCTGTTTTTT.

This chain links TRBV7-9 with TRBJ1-2; 7 bases are a match to TRBD1. The CDR3 is made up of 15 amino acids. The V and J ends lost 6 bases and 0 bases, in that order; junction bases with no gene match: 7. CDR1 SEHNR and CDR2 FQNEAQ come from the germline V gene (reference sequence). CDR3 bases: TGTGCCAGCAGGACGGAGGGGGCAGCTAACTATGGCTACACCTTC. Encoded protein: CASRTEGAANYGYTF.

V is TRBV6-5 and J is TRBJ1-5; D perhaps matches TRBD1 (6 bases). CDR3 size: 13 residues. The V end was cut by 5 bases, the J end by 4 bases, with 9 bases between. Germline V CDR1 and CDR2: MNHEY, SVGAGI. The DNA of the CDR3 is TGTGCCAGCAGTCTGACAGGTAATCAGCCCCAGCATTTT. Its protein is CASSLTGNQPQHF.

This clone has just a few counts. J is TRBJ2-7 and V is TRBV19, with TRBD2 matching 7 bases. Trimming took 5 bases from V and 0 from J; bases not matched to a gene: 10. CDR3 length: 16 residues. From germline, CDR1 is LNHDA and CDR2 SQIVND (reference sequence). CDR3: CASSVSVGGSSYEQYF. The DNA of the CDR3 is TGTGCCAGTAGTGTAAGCGTCGGCGGGAGCTCCTACGAGCAGTACTTC.

This chain links TRBV20-1 with TRBJ1-1; D not resolved. The CDR3 is made up of 11 amino acids. Trimming took 3 bases from V and 4 from J, leaving 6 bases between them. Germline values: CDR1 DFQATT, CDR2 SNEGSKA (reference sequence). The CDR3 region is CSAREFTEAFF. The CDR3 DNA is TGCAGTGCTAGGGAGTTCACTGAAGCTTTCTTT.

The chain recombines TRBV2 with TRBJ2-3; D remains unclear. Trimming took 5 bases from V and 8 from J, leaving 11 bases between them. CDR3 length equals 12 residues. CDR1 is SNHLY, CDR2 FYNNEI, per germline. The CDR3 loop is CASSSISSTQYF. For the CDR3, the DNA is TGTGCCAGCAGTTCCATTAGTAGTACGCAGTATTTT.

V usage is TRBV28 and J usage is TRBJ2-3; 8 nucleotides agree with TRBD2. V gave up 5 bases and J gave up 5 bases; unmatched junction bases: 6. The CDR3 spans 14 residues. Germline V CDR1 and CDR2: MDHEN, SYDVKM. In DNA, the CDR3 is TGTGCCAGCAGTCAAGCGGGAGTCCGAGATACGCAGTATTTT. Translated: CASSQAGVRDTQYF.

The chain recombines TRBV7-2 with TRBJ2-3; D ambiguous. The V gene's germline CDR1 is SGHTA and CDR2 FQGNSA. The length of the CDR3 is 16 residues. Between the trimmed V and J ends, which lost 1 base and 4 bases, there was a span of 15 bases. The CDR3 bases are TGTGCCAGCAGCTTAGGCTTCGGAGAGAGGTCAGATACGCAGTATTTT. It codes for CASSLGFGERSDTQYF.

The V and J genes are TRBV2 and TRBJ2-5, with 11 nucleotides matching TRBD2. The CDR3 loop spans 15 amino acids. V lost 7 bases, J lost 5 bases, and 9 bases stayed unmatched. CDR1 is SNHLY, CDR2 FYNNEI, per germline. In DNA form, the CDR3 reads TGTGCCAGCATCCCACTAGCGGGAGTGTGGGAGACCCAGTACTTC. It specifies CASIPLAGVWETQYF.

In its sample, this clone was seen once. This sequence joins TRBV4-2 and TRBJ2-1, with D possibly matching TRBD2 (6 bases). The CDR3 covers 13 residues. Trimming pared 1 base from V and 9 bases from J, leaving 10 bases between. Germline CDR1 LGHNA, CDR2 YNFKEQ. Here the CDR3 reads CASSQVWGVEQFF. CDR3 coding DNA: TGTGCCAGCAGCCAAGTGTGGGGGGTTGAGCAGTTCTTC.

The V gene is TRBV7-3, the J gene TRBJ2-1, with D hard to call. V gave up 6 bases and J gave up 7 bases, with 10 bases separating them. The CDR3 spans 12 residues. Germline CDR1 and CDR2: SGHTA and FQGTGA. CDR3 in DNA: TGTGCCAGCAGAAACCGAGGAAATGAGCAGTTCTTC. This sequence encodes CASRNRGNEQFF.